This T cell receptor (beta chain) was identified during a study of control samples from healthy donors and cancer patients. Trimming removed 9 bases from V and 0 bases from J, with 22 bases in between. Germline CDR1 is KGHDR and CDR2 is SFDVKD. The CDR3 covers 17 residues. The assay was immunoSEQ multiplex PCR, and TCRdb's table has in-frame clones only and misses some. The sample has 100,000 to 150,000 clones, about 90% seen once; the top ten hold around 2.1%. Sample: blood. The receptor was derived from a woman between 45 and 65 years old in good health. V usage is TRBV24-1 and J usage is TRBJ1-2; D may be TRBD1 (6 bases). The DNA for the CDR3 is TGTGCCACCGCCGGTGCTGGGGGCGCAGACCCTAACTATGGCTACACCTTC. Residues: CATAGAGGADPNYGYTF.